These 4 T cell receptor beta chains share one sample of origin, sequenced in a study of identical twins. One entry per CDR3 protein results from TCRdb running MiXCR on the 5' RACE reads. Of some 500,000 distinct CDR3 sequences detected, 12% to 15% appear once; the ten largest clones hold around 0.52%. Separately, the same data were catalogued under a study of yellow fever vaccine responses in identical twins.

Sequencing was done on a sample of CD4+ T cells sorted from blood. These receptors all stem from a woman aged 18-30 years in good health.

This clonotype was seen only a few times. The V gene is TRBV6-1, the J gene TRBJ2-5; the D gene is possibly TRBD2 (5 bases). The germline V gene has CDR1 MNHNS and CDR2 SASEGT. Trimming took off 6 bases at V and 5 bases at J, with 7 bases between the two ends. The CDR3 sequence is 11 residues long. CDR3 in amino acids: CASREVETQYF. CDR3 nucleotide sequence: TGTGCCAGCAGGGAGGTGGAGACCCAGTACTTC.

The V gene is TRBV7-3, the J gene TRBJ2-5, with unresolved D. V gave up 3 bases and J gave up 3 bases, with 8 bases separating them. Germline CDR1 reads SGHTA; CDR2 reads FQGTGA. This CDR3 is built from 13 residues. This chain's CDR3 is CASSFSREETQYF. The CDR3 DNA is TGTGCCAGCAGCTTTAGTAGGGAAGAGACCCAGTACTTC. Full variable domain (outside the CDR3, taken from reference TRBV7-3 and TRBJ2-5): GAGVSQTPSNKVTEKGKYVELRCDPISGHTALYWYRQSLGQGPEFLIYFQGTGAADDSGLPNDRFFAVRPEGSVSTLKIQRTERGDSAVYLCASSFSREETQYFGPGTRLLVL.

This clonotype was detected only a few times. This sequence joins TRBV20-1 and TRBJ1-1, with 10 bases that match TRBD1. CDR3 length: 15 amino acids. V was clipped by 6 bases and J by 4 bases; unmatched bases: 11. Germline CDR1 reads DFQATT; CDR2 reads SNEGSKA (reference sequence). The CDR3 loop reads CSARADRGSGTEAFF. The DNA of the CDR3 is TGCAGTGCCCGAGCGGACAGGGGGAGTGGCACTGAAGCTTTCTTT.

This clonotype appeared many times. The chain has TRBV27 and TRBJ2-7, with 8 bases that match TRBD2. CDR1 and CDR2 (germline): MNHEY, SMNVEV (reference sequence). V shed 6 bases, J shed 8 bases, and the junction held 9 bases outside the gene matches. The CDR3 covers 13 residues. Written as DNA, the CDR3 is TGTGCCAGCAGGGGGCCGGGACTAGAGAAGCAGTACTTC. Encoded protein: CASRGPGLEKQYF.